The 18 T cell receptor beta chains below all came from one sample that was sequenced in a study of CD8 T cells in Susac syndrome (dated by TCRdb to between 2018 and 2021). The library was built by means of the immunoSEQ multiplex PCR assay. RNA was extracted with the RNeasy kit and 0.5 to 1 ug was reverse transcribed using random hexamers. TCRdb handled the public reads itself, with Q25 trimming in fastp and clone calling in MiXCR, and kept productive beta chains. Rows with one shared CDR3 protein collapse into an entry with the most common genes and DNA. The sample table contains approximately 190,000 distinct CDR3 sequences; only one count was recorded for just under 95% of them. The top ten clonotypes cover about 0.15% of the sample. The sequenced material came from CD8+ T cells from PBMCs. Receptor source: a human donor with Susac syndrome.

This chain joins TRBV7-3 and TRBJ2-2; D is uncertain. Per germline, CDR1 SGHTA and CDR2 FQGTGA. This CDR3 region has 13 residues. Trimming took 0 bases from V and 6 from J, leaving 5 bases between them. The CDR3 is CASSLTRAGELFF. For the CDR3, the DNA is TGTGCCAGCAGCTTAACTCGGGCCGGGGAGCTGTTTTTT.

The rearrangement uses TRBV4-2 and TRBJ1-1, with D unclear. Germline V gives CDR1 LGHNA, CDR2 YNFKEQ. V shed 0 bases and J shed 5 bases, with 10 bases lying between them. This CDR3 is built from 14 residues. CDR3 sequence reads: CASSQDHGATEAFF. CDR3 coding DNA: TGTGCCAGCAGCCAAGATCACGGTGCGACTGAAGCTTTCTTT.

The rearrangement uses TRBV4-1 and TRBJ2-6, with D hard to call. The CDR3 has 16 amino acids. The ends were cut back, 1 base at V and 1 base at J, with 8 bases in the middle. Germline loops: CDR1 MGHRA, CDR2 YSYEKL. DNA for the CDR3: TGCGCCAGCAGCCAAGTCTCCAGATCTGGGGCCAACGTCCTGACTTTC. It specifies CASSQVSRSGANVLTF.

The V gene is TRBV9, the J gene TRBJ2-1, with 12 bases lining up with TRBD2. There are 20 residues in the CDR3. After removal of 4 bases from V and 0 bases from J, the junction contained 14 bases not matched to a gene. CDR1 is SGDLS and CDR2 is YYNGEE in the germline V gene. The CDR3 loop reads CASSNPKLAGGQSSYNEQFF. The CDR3 bases are TGTGCCAGCAGCAACCCTAAACTAGCGGGGGGCCAAAGCTCCTACAATGAGCAGTTCTTC.

This chain joins TRBV25-1 and TRBJ2-3; perhaps D is TRBD1 or TRBD2 (5 bases each). The CDR3 runs to 13 residues. V lost 6 bases and J 8 bases, leaving 15 bases between the germline ends. Germline V lookup: CDR1 MGHDK, CDR2 SYGVNS. The CDR3 is CASSDSARGTQYF. CDR3 nucleotide sequence: TGTGCCAGCAGCGACAGCGCGAGGGGTACGCAGTATTTT. The full variable domain, with the rest looked up from reference TRBV25-1 and TRBJ2-3, is EADIYQTPRYLVIGTGKKITLECSQTMGHDKMYWYQQDPGMELHLIHYSYGVNSTEKGDLSSESTVSRIRTEHFPLTLESARPSHTSQYLCASSDSARGTQYFGPGTRLTVL.

This clonotype came up once. V and J are TRBV27 and TRBJ1-4; the D is unclear. V shed 2 bases and J shed 6 bases, with 7 bases lying between them. This CDR3 is 13 amino acids long. Germline loops: CDR1 MNHEY, CDR2 SMNVEV (reference sequence). The CDR3 nucleotides are TGTGCCAGCAGTTTAATGGCAGATGAAAAACTGTTTTTT. It yields the protein CASSLMADEKLFF.

In DNA form, the CDR3 reads TGTGCCAGCAGCCAGGCGTTTGCGGGGGATGGTGGAAACACCATATATTTT. Residues: CASSQAFAGDGGNTIYF. This chain uses TRBV3-1 with TRBJ1-3; D may be TRBD1 (5 bases). The CDR3 is made up of 17 amino acids. Germline V gene sequence: CDR1 LGHDT, CDR2 YNNKEL (reference sequence). Trimming cost V 3 bases and J 3 bases, with 18 bases left between them.

V is TRBV7-9 and J is TRBJ2-7; D gene uncertain. Germline CDR1 and CDR2: SEHNR and FQNEAQ (reference sequence). There are 13 residues in the CDR3. The germline V and J ends were trimmed by 6 bases and 0 bases, with 9 bases remaining between them. The CDR3, as DNA: TGTGCCAGCAGTTATGGTTCCTCCTACGAGCAGTACTTC. Protein: CASSYGSSYEQYF.

This chain links TRBV19 with TRBJ2-4, with D maybe TRBD1 (5 bases). The V gene lost 10 bases and the J gene lost 1 base, with 20 bases spanning the gap. This CDR3 has 16 residues. Germline V gene lookup returns CDR1 LNHDA and CDR2 SQIVND (reference sequence). The CDR3 sequence is CATTPGARWAKNIQYF. The CDR3 DNA reads TGTGCCACTACCCCTGGGGCTAGATGGGCCAAAAACATTCAGTACTTC.

This clonotype has just a few counts. The rearrangement joins TRBV30 to TRBJ2-3; TRBD2 matches 8 bases. Trimming removed 4 bases from V and 7 bases from J; junction bases left unmatched: 10. There are 14 residues in the CDR3. In germline, CDR1 is GTSNPN, CDR2 SVGIG (reference sequence). Here the CDR3 DNA reads TGTGCCTGGACGGCGGGGGGCCCCCCTAATACGCAGTATTTT. It yields the protein CAWTAGGPPNTQYF.

V and J are TRBV5-6 and TRBJ2-2; 9 nucleotides align to TRBD2. The germline gives CDR1 SGHDT, CDR2 YYEEEE. V lost 3 bases to trimming and J lost 6 bases; unmatched junction nucleotides: 3. This CDR3 region has 14 residues. CDR3 protein: CASSSGTSSGELFF. Written as DNA, the CDR3 is TGTGCCAGCAGCTCCGGGACTAGCTCCGGGGAGCTGTTTTTT.

The rearrangement joins TRBV20-1 to TRBJ1-2; TRBD1 aligns across 9 bases. V gave up 6 bases and J gave up 6 bases; unmatched junction bases: 5. Germline loops: CDR1 DFQATT, CDR2 SNEGSKA (reference sequence). The CDR3 contains 12 residues. CDR3 sequence: CSAWTGEDGYTF. In DNA, the CDR3 is TGCAGTGCATGGACAGGGGAGGATGGCTACACCTTC.

The chain is built from TRBV19 and TRBJ2-7; D is perhaps TRBD1 (6 bases). V dropped 5 bases and J dropped 3 bases, with 11 bases sitting between them. CDR1 is LNHDA and CDR2 is SQIVND in the germline V gene (reference sequence). CDR3 length equals 13 residues. The DNA for the CDR3 is TGTGCCAGTAGTGCCGGGACACTCTACGAGCAGTACTTC. Translation: CASSAGTLYEQYF.

This sequence joins TRBV5-5 and TRBJ1-2; unclear D gene. Germline loops: CDR1 SGHKS, CDR2 YYEKEE (reference sequence). V gave up 3 bases and J gave up 4 bases, with 19 bases separating them. There are 16 residues in the CDR3. The CDR3 DNA follows: TGTGCCAGCAGCTCAGCACATACGACTGCCTTCTATGGCTACACCTTC. Its protein is CASSSAHTTAFYGYTF.

The chain joins TRBV15 to TRBJ2-7, with D possibly being TRBD2 (6 bases). This CDR3 has 16 residues. Between the trimmed V and J ends, which lost 0 bases and 6 bases, there was a span of 18 bases. CDR1 LNHNV and CDR2 YYDKDF come from the germline V gene (reference sequence). The CDR3 DNA sequence: TGTGCCACCAGCAGAGATCGGGGCGGGGTCCTTGCCGAGCAGTACTTC. Encoded protein: CATSRDRGGVLAEQYF.

The chain employs TRBV7-3 and TRBJ2-3, with D uncertain. Trimming left V 0 bases short and J 4 bases short, with 5 bases between. CDR1 is SGHTA and CDR2 is FQGTGA in the germline V gene. This CDR3 contains 13 residues. As DNA, the CDR3 is TGTGCCAGCAGCTTAACGCCTCCAGATACGCAGTATTTT. It yields the protein CASSLTPPDTQYF.

V gene TRBV6-2 or TRBV6-3 combines with J gene TRBJ2-7; 13 bases match TRBD2. This CDR3 is 18 amino acids long. The germline V gene has CDR1 MNHEY and CDR2 SVGEGT. V lost 7 bases to trimming and J lost 3 bases; unmatched junction nucleotides: 15. CDR3 amino acids: CASTPTSLGLAGSYEQYF. The CDR3 DNA follows: TGTGCCAGCACCCCAACCTCTCTGGGACTAGCGGGAAGCTACGAGCAGTACTTC.

The chain employs TRBV30 and TRBJ1-2, with D hard to call. CDR3 length: 13 amino acids. The germline gives CDR1 GTSNPN, CDR2 SVGIG (reference sequence). Trimming removed 2 bases from V and 4 bases from J, with 11 bases in between. The CDR3 reads CAWSLGKSYGYTF. The CDR3 region has the DNA TGTGCCTGGAGTTTGGGAAAAAGCTATGGCTACACCTTC. Full variable domain (missing parts from reference TRBV30 and TRBJ1-2): SQTIHQWPATLVQPVGSPLSLECTVEGTSNPNLYWYRQAAGRGLQLLFYSVGIGQISSEVPQNLSASRPQDRQFILSSKKLLLSDSGFYLCAWSLGKSYGYTFGSGTRLTVV.